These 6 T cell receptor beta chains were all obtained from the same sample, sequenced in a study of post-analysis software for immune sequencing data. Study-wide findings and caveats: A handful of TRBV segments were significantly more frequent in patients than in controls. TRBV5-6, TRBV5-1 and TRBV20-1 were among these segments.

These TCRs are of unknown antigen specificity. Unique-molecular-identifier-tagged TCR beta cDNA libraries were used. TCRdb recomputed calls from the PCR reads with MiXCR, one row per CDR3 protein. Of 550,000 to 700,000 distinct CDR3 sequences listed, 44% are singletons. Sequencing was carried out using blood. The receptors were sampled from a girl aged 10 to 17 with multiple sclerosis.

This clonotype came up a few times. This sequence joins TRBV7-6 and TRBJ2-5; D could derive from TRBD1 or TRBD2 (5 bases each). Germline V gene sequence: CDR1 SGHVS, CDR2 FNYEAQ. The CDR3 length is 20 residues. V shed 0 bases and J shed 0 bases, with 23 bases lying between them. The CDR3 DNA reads TGTGCCAGCAGCTTAGCGCTACGGGGCAGGCGGCTTACGTACCAAGAGACCCAGTACTTC. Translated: CASSLALRGRRLTYQETQYF.

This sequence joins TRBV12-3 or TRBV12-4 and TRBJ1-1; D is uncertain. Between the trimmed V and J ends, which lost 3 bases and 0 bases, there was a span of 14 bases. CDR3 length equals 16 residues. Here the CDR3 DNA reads TGTGCCAGCAGTTTGCGATTGACCGACGTGAACACTGAAGCTTTCTTT. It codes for CASSLRLTDVNTEAFF.

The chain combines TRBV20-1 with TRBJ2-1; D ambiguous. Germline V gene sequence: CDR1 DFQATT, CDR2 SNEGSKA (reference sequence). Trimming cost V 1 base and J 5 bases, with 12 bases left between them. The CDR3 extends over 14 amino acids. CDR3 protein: CSARGLSGHNEQFF. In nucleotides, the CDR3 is TGCAGTGCTAGAGGATTGTCCGGACACAATGAGCAGTTCTTC.

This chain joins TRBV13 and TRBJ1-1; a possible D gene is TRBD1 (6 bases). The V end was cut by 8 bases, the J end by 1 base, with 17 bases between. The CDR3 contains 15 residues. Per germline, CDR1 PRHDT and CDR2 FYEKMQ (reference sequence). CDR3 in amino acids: CASLDQGKGNTEAFF. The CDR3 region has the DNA TGTGCCAGCCTTGATCAGGGGAAGGGGAACACTGAAGCTTTCTTT.

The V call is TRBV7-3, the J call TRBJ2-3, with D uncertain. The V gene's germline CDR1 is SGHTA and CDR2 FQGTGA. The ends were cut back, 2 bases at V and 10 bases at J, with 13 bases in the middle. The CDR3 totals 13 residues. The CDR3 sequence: CASSLDSKGSQYF. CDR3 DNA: TGTGCCAGCAGCTTAGATAGTAAGGGATCGCAGTATTTT.

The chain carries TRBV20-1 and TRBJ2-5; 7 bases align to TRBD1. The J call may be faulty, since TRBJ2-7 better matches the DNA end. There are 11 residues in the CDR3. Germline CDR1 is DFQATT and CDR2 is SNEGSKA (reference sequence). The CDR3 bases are TGCAGTGCGCGAGGGGGCCACGAGCAGTACTTC. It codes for CSARGGHEQYF.